The rows below give T cell receptor beta chains drawn from one sample of a study of Graves' ophthalmopathy and Graves' hyperthyroidism. In TCRdb, the multiplex PCR reads were re-called with MiXCR into one record per CDR3 protein. The data show around 340,000 distinct CDR3 sequences, with roughly 15% seen just once and over 9% held by the top ten. Sequencing used peripheral blood. These receptors originate from an adult man with Graves' ophthalmopathy. CDR3s include the opening cysteine and the closing phenylalanine or tryptophan. D genes are given only for firm matches. Rows give clone size only sometimes, using once, few, many, or a class for an expanded clone.

. TRBJ1-5 many 13 TRBV5-1 CASSLDGSQPQHF TGCGCCAGCAGCTTGGATGGGAGTCAGCCCCAGCATTTT
TRBD2 TRBJ2-5 many 15 TRBV5-6 CASSLQRGGQETQYF TGTGCCAGCAGCTTGCAGCGGGGGGGCCAAGAGACCCAGTACTTC
. TRBJ1-1 many 13 TRBV6-2/TRBV6-3 CASRQFMNTEAFF TGTGCCAGCAGACAATTCATGAACACTGAAGCTTTCTTT
. TRBJ2-5 many 12 TRBV2 CARGTFEETQYF TGTGCCAGAGGGACTTTTGAAGAGACCCAGTACTTC
. TRBJ1-2 . 14 TRBV6-1 CASAPGGGSYGYTF TGTGCCAGCGCCCCGGGCGGCGGAAGTTATGGCTACACCTTC
. TRBJ1-1 many 13 TRBV6-1 CACDRDFHTEAFF TGTGCCTGTGATCGGGACTTTCACACTGAAGCTTTCTTT
. TRBJ2-5 few 15 TRBV6-1 CASSLPDPFQETQYF TGTGCCAGCAGCCTTCCGGACCCTTTCCAAGAGACCCAGTACTTC
. TRBJ2-7 many 14 TRBV6-2/TRBV6-3 CASNTGSQKNEQYF TGTGCCAGCAACACCGGGAGCCAGAAGAACGAGCAGTACTTC
TRBD1 TRBJ2-7 many 14 TRBV6-5 CASSYQGQTYEQYF TGTGCCAGCAGTTACCAGGGACAGACCTACGAGCAGTACTTC
. TRBJ1-2 many 15 TRBV12-3/TRBV12-4 CASSLVGWRTNGYTF TGTGCCAGCAGTTTAGTAGGGTGGAGGACCAATGGCTACACCTTC